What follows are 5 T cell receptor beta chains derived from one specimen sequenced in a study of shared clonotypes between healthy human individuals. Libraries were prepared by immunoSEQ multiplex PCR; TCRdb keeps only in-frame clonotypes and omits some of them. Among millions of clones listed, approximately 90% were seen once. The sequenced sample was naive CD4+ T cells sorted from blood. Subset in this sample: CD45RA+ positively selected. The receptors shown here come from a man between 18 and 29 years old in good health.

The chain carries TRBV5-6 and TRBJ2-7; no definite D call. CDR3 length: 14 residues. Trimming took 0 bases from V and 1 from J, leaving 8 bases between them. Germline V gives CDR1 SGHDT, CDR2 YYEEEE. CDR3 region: CASSLDPGSYEQYF. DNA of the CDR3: TGTGCCAGCAGCTTGGATCCGGGTTCCTACGAGCAGTACTTC.

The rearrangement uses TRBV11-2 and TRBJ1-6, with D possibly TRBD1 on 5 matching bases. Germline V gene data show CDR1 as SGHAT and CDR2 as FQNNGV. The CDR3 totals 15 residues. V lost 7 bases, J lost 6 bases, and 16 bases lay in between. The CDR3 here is CASTSQTVLNSPLHF. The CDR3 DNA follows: TGTGCCAGCACCTCTCAGACAGTACTTAATTCACCCCTCCACTTT.

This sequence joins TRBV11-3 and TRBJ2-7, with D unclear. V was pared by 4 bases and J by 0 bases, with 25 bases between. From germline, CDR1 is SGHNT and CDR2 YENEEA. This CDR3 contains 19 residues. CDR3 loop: CASSSTPRLGRISSYEQYF. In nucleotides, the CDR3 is TGTGCCAGCAGCTCCACGCCTCGCCTGGGTAGGATTAGCTCCTACGAGCAGTACTTC.

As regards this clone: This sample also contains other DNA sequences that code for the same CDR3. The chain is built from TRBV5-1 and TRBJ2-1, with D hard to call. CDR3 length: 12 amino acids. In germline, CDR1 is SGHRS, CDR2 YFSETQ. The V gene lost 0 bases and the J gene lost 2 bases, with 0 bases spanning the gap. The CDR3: CASSLAYNEQFF. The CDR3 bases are TGCGCCAGCAGCTTGGCCTACAATGAGCAGTTCTTC.

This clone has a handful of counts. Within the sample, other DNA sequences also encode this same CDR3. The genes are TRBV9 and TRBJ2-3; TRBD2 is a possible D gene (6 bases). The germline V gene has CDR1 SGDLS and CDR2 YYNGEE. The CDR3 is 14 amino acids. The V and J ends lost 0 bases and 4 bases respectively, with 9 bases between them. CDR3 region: CASSVGRDSDTQYF. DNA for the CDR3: TGTGCCAGCAGCGTAGGGCGGGACTCAGATACGCAGTATTTT.